A single sample is the source of the 10 T cell receptor beta chains below, sequenced in a study of human T cells and chemical hapten exposure (dated by TCRdb to the early 2020s). Library prep was done by RACE. Sequencing was performed on a NextSeq 500. TCRdb applied fastp at Q25 and MiXCR to the public reads, then kept only in-frame beta chains. Every distinct CDR3 protein forms one entry, paired with its most common genes and DNA. This sample has more than 80,000 distinct CDR3 sequences in its table, and about 10% of those were observed once. The top ten clones comprise more than 4% of the sample. What the time point label conveys for this sample: patch test 2, 6 weeks after DPC sensitization. The treatment or condition label, read with the paper, signifies: therapeutic diphenylcyclopropenone sensitization with weekly scalp DPC. This sample comprised whole blood, obtained in connection with sensitization to the hapten diphenylcyclopropenone (DPC). These receptors were taken from a woman between 45 and 60 years old with alopecia areata. Some clones in this sample may be carry-over from other donors' samples.

The rearrangement uses TRBV30 and TRBJ2-1; D is unclear. CDR3 size: 12 residues. Trimming shortened V by 1 base and J by 5 bases, and 6 bases separated the two germline ends. Germline V gene data show CDR1 as GTSNPN and CDR2 as SVGIG (reference sequence). The CDR3 coding sequence is TGTGCCTGGAGTGCGCACCACAATGAGCAGTTCTTC. It is translated as CAWSAHHNEQFF. Based on the CDR3 plus reference TRBV30 and TRBJ2-1, the full variable domain is SQTIHQWPATLVQPVGSPLSLECTVEGTSNPNLYWYRQAAGRGLQLLFYSVGIGQISSEVPQNLSASRPQDRQFILSSKKLLLSDSGFYLCAWSAHHNEQFFGPGTRLTVL.

This clonotype has a count of ten or more. The chain has TRBV29-1 and TRBJ2-1, with TRBD2 identical over 10 bases. V dropped 7 bases and J dropped 2; count of bases not matched to a gene: 8. Germline V gene lookup returns CDR1 SQVTM and CDR2 ANQGSEA. This CDR3 is built from 15 residues. CDR3 bases: TGCAGCGCCAGACTACTAGCGGGGCCCTACAATGAGCAGTTCTTC. The encoded protein is CSARLLAGPYNEQFF.

The V call is TRBV5-8, the J call TRBJ2-2; D gene unclear. Deletions cut 2 bases from V and 5 bases from J, with 4 bases between. Per the germline V gene, CDR1 is SGHTS and CDR2 is YDEGEE. The CDR3 covers 12 residues. DNA of the CDR3: TGTGCCAGCAGCTTTGGAACCGGGGAGCTGTTTTTT. The encoded protein is CASSFGTGELFF.

This clonotype was seen more than once but under ten times. This chain links TRBV11-1 with TRBJ2-5; 9 bases fit TRBD2. Germline CDR1 is SGHAT and CDR2 is FQDESV (reference sequence). This CDR3 comprises 14 residues. J gave up 2 bases and V 5 bases, and 3 bases lay outside the gene matches. CDR3 in DNA: TGTGCCAGCAGCCCGACTAGCGGACAAGAGACCCAGTACTTC. This gives the protein CASSPTSGQETQYF.

This clonotype was detected many times. The CDR3 DNA follows: TGTGCCAGCAGTTACCTCGGACAGGGGGAAGCTTTCTTT. It is translated as CASSYLGQGEAFF. The rearrangement uses TRBV6-6 and TRBJ1-1; 9 bases are shared with TRBD1. V lost 2 bases, J lost 8 bases, and 3 bases stayed unmatched. Germline V lookup: CDR1 MNHNY, CDR2 SVGAGI (reference sequence). The CDR3 covers 13 residues.

Ten or more counts support this clonotype. This chain connects TRBV28 to TRBJ2-7; a possible D gene is TRBD1 (5 bases). Trimming took off 1 base at V and 2 bases at J, with 9 bases between the two ends. The germline CDR1 and CDR2 sequences are MDHEN and SYDVKM. This CDR3 region has 14 residues. In DNA form, the CDR3 reads TGTGCCAGCAGTTTATCCAGGGCCCCCTACGAGCAGTACTTC. Its protein product is CASSLSRAPYEQYF.

V and J are TRBV5-1 and TRBJ2-7; TRBD2 matches 9 bases. Per germline, CDR1 SGHRS and CDR2 YFSETQ. The J segment lost 0 bases and the V segment lost 2 bases, leaving 3 bases of the junction unmatched. This CDR3 has 15 residues. CDR3 protein: CASSLLAGYSYEQYF. The CDR3 DNA reads as TGCGCCAGCAGCTTACTAGCGGGCTACTCCTACGAGCAGTACTTC.

This clonotype has just a few counts. This chain links TRBV7-9 with TRBJ2-5; D gene ambiguous. Germline V gene sequence: CDR1 SEHNR, CDR2 FQNEAQ (reference sequence). CDR3 length: 12 amino acids. V was pared by 5 bases and J by 2 bases, with 6 bases between. For the CDR3, the DNA is TGTGCCAGCAGCCATCCGCAAGAGACCCAGTACTTC. Translated: CASSHPQETQYF.

This clonotype has a handful of counts. The V gene is TRBV3-1, the J gene TRBJ2-3; D might be TRBD1 or TRBD2, each matching 6 bases. With 0 bases removed from V and 4 bases from J, the gap between germline ends came to 14 bases. Germline CDR1 LGHDT, CDR2 YNNKEL (reference sequence). The CDR3 spans 16 residues. Here the CDR3 reads CASSQDSGARADTQYF. As DNA, the CDR3 is TGTGCCAGCAGCCAAGATTCGGGGGCGCGTGCAGATACGCAGTATTTT.

This clonotype appeared many times. The V call is TRBV7-2, the J call TRBJ1-1; no definite D call. Germline loops: CDR1 SGHTA, CDR2 FQGNSA. The CDR3 runs 15 residues. V was shortened by 6 bases and J by 0 bases, with 14 bases between the two germline ends. The CDR3 bases are TGTGCCAGCAGGTTGTCTGGCGAAATGAACACTGAAGCTTTCTTT. Translating gives CASRLSGEMNTEAFF.